These T cell receptor beta chains were read from a single sample in a study of shared clonotypes between healthy human individuals. TCRdb keeps only in-frame clones here, not all; method: immunoSEQ multiplex PCR. The table has roughly 1,100,000 clones, about 76% seen once. The source material was memory CD4+ T cells sorted from blood. The receptor set was obtained from a young man in good health. Each CDR3 is given with its conserved first and last residue. D genes are given only for firm matches. The listing skips clone size in some rows; elsewhere it reads once, few, many or a size class.

j_gene	abundance	v_gene	d_gene	CDR3nt	CDR3aa
TRBJ2-3	-	TRBV7-3	TRBD1	TGTGCCAGCAGCCGGACAGGGCTTCCAGATACGCAGTATTTT	CASSRTGLPDTQYF
TRBJ2-3	-	TRBV6-1	-	TGTGCCAGCAGTGAAGCACTTCTAGTTTCGACAGATACGCAGTATTTT	CASSEALLVSTDTQYF
TRBJ2-3	-	TRBV5-4	-	TGTGCCAGCAGCGATCTCGGGGCCGGGGCAGATACGCAGTATTTT	CASSDLGAGADTQYF
TRBJ2-4	-	TRBV19	TRBD1	TGTGCCAGTAGTTTCCGGGACAGGGGTGACAAAAACATTCAGTACTTC	CASSFRDRGDKNIQYF
TRBJ2-7	-	TRBV7-3	-	TGTGCCAGCAGCCTCAACCTGGACTACGAGCAGTACTTC	CASSLNLDYEQYF
TRBJ1-1	once	TRBV19	TRBD1	TGTGCCAGTATCCCCCCGACAGGGGGATTTTACACTGAAGCTTTCTTT	CASIPPTGGFYTEAFF
TRBJ2-7	-	TRBV7-2	-	TGTGCCAGCAGCCCCGGCTACTACGAGCAGTACTTC	CASSPGYYEQYF
TRBJ2-7	-	TRBV6-1	TRBD1	TGTGCCAGCAGTGAGGACAGGGCCCTCGAGCAGTACTTC	CASSEDRALEQYF
TRBJ1-1	-	TRBV11-1	-	TGTGCCAGCAGCCGCTCCCCTCAGGGGAACACTGAAGCTTTCTTT	CASSRSPQGNTEAFF
TRBJ1-6	-	TRBV19	-	TGTGCCACCTCAAGGGGGGGGTCCTATAATTCACCCCTCCACTTT	CATSRGGSYNSPLHF
TRBJ2-2	-	TRBV5-1	TRBD2	TGCGCCAGTTCGACTAGCGGGGTATTTGCCGGGGAGCTGTTTTTT	CASSTSGVFAGELFF
TRBJ2-7	-	TRBV5-1	-	TGCGCCAGCAGCTTGGGAGGCCTAAGTAGCAACGAGCAGTACTTC	CASSLGGLSSNEQYF
TRBJ2-7	once	TRBV5-8	-	TGTGCCAGCAGCTGGCAGGTCGGGGTTTCGTCCTACGAGCAGTACTTC	CASSWQVGVSSYEQYF
TRBJ2-7	-	TRBV5-6	-	TGTGCCAGCAGCTTGGTCTTGGCCTACGAGCAGTACTTC	CASSLVLAYEQYF
TRBJ2-7	-	TRBV27	TRBD2	TGTGCCAGCAGTTTATCGCGACTAGCGAGCGAGCAGTACTTC	CASSLSRLASEQYF
TRBJ1-2	-	TRBV27	-	TGTGCCAGCAGTTTTCCGGGACAAATAGGGTACACCTTC	CASSFPGQIGYTF
TRBJ2-3	-	TRBV30	TRBD1	TGTGCCTGGAGTGTGGCGACAGGGCGAGCAGATACGCAGTATTTT	CAWSVATGRADTQYF
TRBJ1-1	-	TRBV6-5	-	TGTGCCAGCAGTTATTCCCAGGGGAACACTGAAGCTTTCTTT	CASSYSQGNTEAFF
TRBJ1-1	-	TRBV18	-	TGTGCCAGCTCACCGAAAGGGACTGAAGCTTTCTTT	CASSPKGTEAFF
TRBJ2-7	-	TRBV7-9	TRBD2	TGTGCCAGCAGCTCCCCGACTAGCGGGAGTAGGGTAGACCACTACGAGCAGTACTTC	CASSSPTSGSRVDHYEQYF
TRBJ1-5	few	TRBV6-1	TRBD1	TGTGCCAGCAGCGACAGGGGGCCGGGGCAGCCCCAGCATTTT	CASSDRGPGQPQHF
TRBJ1-3	once	TRBV6-6	-	TGTGCCAGCAGTTACAGGGCAGGGTCTGGAAACACCATATATTTT	CASSYRAGSGNTIYF
TRBJ2-1	-	TRBV11-2	-	TGTGCCAGCAGCAAGGACGAGGGCATAGGGCTTGAGCAGTTCTTC	CASSKDEGIGLEQFF
TRBJ1-6	-	TRBV4-3	-	TGCGCCAGCAGCCCGGACGGATATAATTCACCCCTCCACTTT	CASSPDGYNSPLHF
TRBJ2-2	-	TRBV9	TRBD2	TGTGCCAGCAACATCGGGACTAAGAACACCGGGGAGCTGTTTTTT	CASNIGTKNTGELFF
TRBJ1-4	-	TRBV14	-	TGTGCCAGCAGCCCCGGGGCGACTAATGAAAAACTGTTTTTT	CASSPGATNEKLFF